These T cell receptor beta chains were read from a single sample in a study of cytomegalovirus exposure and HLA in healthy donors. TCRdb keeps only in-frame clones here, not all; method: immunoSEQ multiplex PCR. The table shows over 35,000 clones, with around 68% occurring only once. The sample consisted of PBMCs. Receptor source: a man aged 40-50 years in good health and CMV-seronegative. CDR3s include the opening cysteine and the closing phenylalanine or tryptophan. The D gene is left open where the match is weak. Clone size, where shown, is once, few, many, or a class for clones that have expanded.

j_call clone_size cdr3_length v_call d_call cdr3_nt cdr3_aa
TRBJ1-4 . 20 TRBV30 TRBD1 TGTGCCTGGAGTGTGTTTTCAGGGGGGTTGATGAATATTGATAATGAAAAACTGTTTTTT CAWSVFSGGLMNIDNEKLFF
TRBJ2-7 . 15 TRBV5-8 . TGTGCCAGCAGCCAGACAGGAGCCCTTCTCTACGAGCAGTACTTC CASSQTGALLYEQYF
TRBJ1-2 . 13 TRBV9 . TGTGCCAGCAGCTCAGACGGCGGCTATGGCTACACCTTC CASSSDGGYGYTF
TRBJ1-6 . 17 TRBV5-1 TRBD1 TGCGCCAGCAGCTTGGGGGGACAGGGGGCGATTAATTCACCCCTCCACTTT CASSLGGQGAINSPLHF
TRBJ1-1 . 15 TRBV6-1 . TGTGCCAGCCGTGTAGGGGTCTCATCGAACACTGAAGCTTTCTTT CASRVGVSSNTEAFF
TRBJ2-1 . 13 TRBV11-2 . TGTGCCAGCAGCTCTTCAGGGGGGCCTGAGCAGTTCTTC CASSSSGGPEQFF
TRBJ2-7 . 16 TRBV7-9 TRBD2 TGTGCCAGCAGCTTAGTGGCAGCGGGGGGTCCCTACGAGCAGTACTTC CASSLVAAGGPYEQYF
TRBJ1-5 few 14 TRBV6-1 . TGTGCCAGCAGCAAACATACTAACAATCAGCCCCAGCATTTT CASSKHTNNQPQHF
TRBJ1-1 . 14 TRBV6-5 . TGTGCCAGCACGTCGGGTAAGCGGGCCGGTGAAGCTTTCTTT CASTSGKRAGEAFF
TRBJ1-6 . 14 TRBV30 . TGTGCCTGGAGGGAGGCGGGGGCCAATTCACCCCTCCACTTT CAWREAGANSPLHF
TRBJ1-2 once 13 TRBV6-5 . TGTGCCAGCATGTTCGGAGCCCAGGGTAGTGTCACCTTC CASMFGAQGSVTF
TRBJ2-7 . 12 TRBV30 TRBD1 TGTGCCGGGGGACAGGGGGTTGGCGAGCAGTACTTC CAGGQGVGEQYF
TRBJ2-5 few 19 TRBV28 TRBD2 TGTGCCAGCACACCGGGACTAGCTGTTCACAGAGGGTTTGGAGAGACCCAGTACTTC CASTPGLAVHRGFGETQYF
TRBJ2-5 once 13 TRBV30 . TGTGCCTGGAGTGTTGGTCAGTATTTGACCCAGTACTTC CAWSVGQYLTQYF
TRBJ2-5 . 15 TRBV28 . TGTGCCAGCAGTTCGCCGGGACTTGTGACGGAGACCCAGTACTTC CASSSPGLVTETQYF
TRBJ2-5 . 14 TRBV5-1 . TGCGCCAGCAGCTTGGCGGGGGGCGAAGAGACCCAGTACTTC CASSLAGGEETQYF
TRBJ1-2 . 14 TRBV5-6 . TGTGCCAGCAGCTTGAGACAGCTTAGCTATGGCTACACCTTC CASSLRQLSYGYTF
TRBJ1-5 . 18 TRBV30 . TGTGCCTGGAGTATAGGGGACACCAACTCATGGAGCAATCAGCCCCAGCATTTT CAWSIGDTNSWSNQPQHF
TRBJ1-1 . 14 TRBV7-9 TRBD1 TGTGCCAGCAGCTGGGACAGTTGGAACACTGAAGCTTTCTTT CASSWDSWNTEAFF
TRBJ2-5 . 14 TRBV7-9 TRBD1 TGTGCCAGCAGATACAGACAGGGCGACGAGACCCAGTACTTC CASRYRQGDETQYF
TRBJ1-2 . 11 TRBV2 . TGTGCCAGCAGAAGGACAGAGGACTACACCTTC CASRRTEDYTF
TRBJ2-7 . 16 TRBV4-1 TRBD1 TGCGCCAGCAGCCAAGATAGGACAGGGGCCACCTACGAGCAGTACTTC CASSQDRTGATYEQYF
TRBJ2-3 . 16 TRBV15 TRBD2 TGTGCCACCAGCAGAGAAGCGGGGGGCGGCACAGATACGCAGTATTTT CATSREAGGGTDTQYF
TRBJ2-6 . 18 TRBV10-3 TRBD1 TGTGCCATCAGAACCCCGGGACAGGGGGCGGCTGGGGCCAACGTCCTGACTTTC CAIRTPGQGAAGANVLTF
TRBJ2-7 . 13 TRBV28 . TGTGCCAGCTGCACAGGGCTCCCCTACGAGCAGTACTTC CASCTGLPYEQYF
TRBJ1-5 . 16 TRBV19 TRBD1 TGTGCCAGTAGTATTGGGGGGACAGGGGGCGATCAGCCCCAGCATTTT CASSIGGTGGDQPQHF
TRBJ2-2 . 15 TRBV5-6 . TGTGCCAGCAGCTTCGATAGAGTAATCACCGGGGAGCTGTTTTTT CASSFDRVITGELFF
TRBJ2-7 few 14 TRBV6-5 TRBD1 TGTGCCAGCAGTCAGGGACAGACCATCTACGAGCAGTACTTC CASSQGQTIYEQYF
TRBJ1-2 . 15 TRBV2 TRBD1 TGTGCCAGCAGTGAAGCGGCCAGGGGGCTGAGTGGCTACACCTTC CASSEAARGLSGYTF
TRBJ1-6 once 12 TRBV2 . TGTGCCAGCAGGGGGACTTCAGGAACCCTCCACTTT CASRGTSGTLHF
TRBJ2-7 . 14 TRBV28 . TGTGCCAGCAGTTTAGACGAGGGGGACTACGAGCAGTACTTC CASSLDEGDYEQYF
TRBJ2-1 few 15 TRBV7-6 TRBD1 TGTGCCAGCAGCTTAGATGGACAGGGATACAATGAGCAGTTCTTC CASSLDGQGYNEQFF
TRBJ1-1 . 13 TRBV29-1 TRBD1 TGCAGCGTGATGACAGGGCCGAACACTGAAGCTTTCTTT CSVMTGPNTEAFF
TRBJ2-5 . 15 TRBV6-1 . TGTGCCAGCAGTGTGGAGCGGGCCGGGCAAGAGACCCAGTACTTC CASSVERAGQETQYF
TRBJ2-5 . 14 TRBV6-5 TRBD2 TGTGCCAGCAGCCCGGGACTAGCGCAAGAGACCCAGTACTTC CASSPGLAQETQYF
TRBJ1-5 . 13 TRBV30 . TGTGCCTGGAGTGGAGCAGGGAATCAGCCCCAGCATTTT CAWSGAGNQPQHF
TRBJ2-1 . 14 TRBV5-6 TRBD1 TGTGCCAGCAGCGCCGGGACAGGGGTACATGAGCAGTTCTTC CASSAGTGVHEQFF
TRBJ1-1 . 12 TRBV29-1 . TGCAGCGTCCCATACCAGGGAATTGAAGCTTTCTTT CSVPYQGIEAFF
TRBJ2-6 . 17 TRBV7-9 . TGTGCCAGCAGCCGGATGCGGGGTGGCTCTGGGGCCAACGTCCTGACTTTC CASSRMRGGSGANVLTF
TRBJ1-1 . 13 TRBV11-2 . TGTGCCAGCAGCTACCCATGGCAGGGCGAAGCTTTCTTT CASSYPWQGEAFF
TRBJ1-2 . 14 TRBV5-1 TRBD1 TGCGCCAGCAGCTTGGAAAGCCCCCGACAGGGTAACACCTTC CASSLESPRQGNTF
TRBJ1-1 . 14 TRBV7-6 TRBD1 TGTGCCAGCAGCCCAGGGGGCCTGAACACTGAAGCTTTCTTT CASSPGGLNTEAFF
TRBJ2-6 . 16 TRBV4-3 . TGCGCCAGCAGCCAAATGACAGGCTCAGGGGCCAACGTCCTGACTTTC CASSQMTGSGANVLTF
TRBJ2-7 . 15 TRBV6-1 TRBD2 TGTGCCAGCAGTGAAAGGACTAGCGGGGCCTACGAGCAGTACTTC CASSERTSGAYEQYF
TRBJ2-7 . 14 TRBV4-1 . TGCGCCAGCAGCCAAGATGGCAGGTTCGCCGAGCAGTACTTC CASSQDGRFAEQYF
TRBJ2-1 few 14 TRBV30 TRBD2 TGTGCCTGGAGTCGGGGACTAGCGGGCAATGAGCAGTTCTTC CAWSRGLAGNEQFF
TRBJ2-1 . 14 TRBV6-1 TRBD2 TGTGCCAGCACGCAAGCGGGGGGACCCAATGAGCAGTTCTTC CASTQAGGPNEQFF
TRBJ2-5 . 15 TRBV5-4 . TGTGCCAGCAGCTTCAGGGGTGGGGGCCAAGAGACCCAGTACTTC CASSFRGGGQETQYF
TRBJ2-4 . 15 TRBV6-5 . TGTGCCAGCAGTTACAGTGCGGAGCCCCAAAACATTCAGTACTTC CASSYSAEPQNIQYF
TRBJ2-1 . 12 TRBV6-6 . TGTGCCAGCACCCAGGGGTACAATGAGCAGTTCTTC CASTQGYNEQFF
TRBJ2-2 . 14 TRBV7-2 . TGTGCCAGCAGCTTAGTGATAGCCACCGGGGAGCTGTTTTTT CASSLVIATGELFF